The entry below describes one T cell receptor (beta chain). The antigen remains unidentified. Cultured CD4+ T-cell DNA underwent Oncomine TCR Beta short-read sequencing. TCRdb ran MiXCR on the PCR reads and lists one entry per CDR3 protein. The table shows about 20,000 distinct CDR3 sequences, with around 47% occurring only once. The entry originates in a study of vaccination and CD4 T cells after COVID-19. Germline CDR1 reads MNHEY; CDR2 reads SMNVEV (reference sequence). V lost 3 bases, J lost 2 bases, and 10 bases lay in between. The CDR3 consists of 14 residues. Treatment: roughly nine-day PBMC culture with coronavirus spike peptide pools or control peptides (ViraFEST assay).

The receptor comes from a human donor who had recovered from COVID-19. The V gene is TRBV27, the J gene TRBJ1-2; D not certain. The specimen was CD4+ T cells from blood, cultured in vitro, collected before SARS-CoV-2 vaccination. CDR3 sequence (DNA): TGTGCCAGCAGTTTTGGCCAGGAGAACTATGGCTACACCTTC. Protein: CASSFGQENYGYTF.